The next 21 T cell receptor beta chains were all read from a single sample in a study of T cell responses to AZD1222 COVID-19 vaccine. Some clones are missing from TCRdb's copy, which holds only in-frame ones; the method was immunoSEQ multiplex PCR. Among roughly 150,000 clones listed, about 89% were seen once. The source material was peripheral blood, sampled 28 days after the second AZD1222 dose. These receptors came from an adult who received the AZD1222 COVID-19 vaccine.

CDR3 nucleotides: TGCGCCAGCAGCGTACGACTAGCGGGCCAAGGCAATGAGCAGTTCTTC. It encodes CASSVRLAGQGNEQFF. The chain carries TRBV4-3 and TRBJ2-1; 10 bases align to TRBD2. Germline values: CDR1 LGHNA, CDR2 YSLEER. V lost 5 bases, J lost 6 bases, and 10 bases stayed unmatched. The CDR3 runs 16 residues.

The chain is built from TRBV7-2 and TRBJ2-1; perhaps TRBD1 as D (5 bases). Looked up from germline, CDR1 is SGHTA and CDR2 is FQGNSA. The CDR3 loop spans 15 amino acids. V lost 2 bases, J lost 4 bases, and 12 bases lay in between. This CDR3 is CASSLLQGPYNEQFF. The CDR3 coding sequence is TGTGCCAGCAGCTTATTGCAGGGCCCGTACAATGAGCAGTTCTTC. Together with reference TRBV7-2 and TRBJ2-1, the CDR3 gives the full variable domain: GAGVSQSPSNKVTEKGKDVELRCDPISGHTALYWYRQSLGQGLEFLIYFQGNSAPDKSGLPSDRFSAERTGGSVSTLTIQRTQQEDSAVYLCASSLLQGPYNEQFFGPGTRLTVL.

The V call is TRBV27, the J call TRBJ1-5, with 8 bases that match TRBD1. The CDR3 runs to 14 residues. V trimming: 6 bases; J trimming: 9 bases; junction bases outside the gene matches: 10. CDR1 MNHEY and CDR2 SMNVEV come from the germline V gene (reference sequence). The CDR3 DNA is TGTGCCAGCAGCCCAGGACAGGGAGAAGGGCCCCAGCATTTT. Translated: CASSPGQGEGPQHF.

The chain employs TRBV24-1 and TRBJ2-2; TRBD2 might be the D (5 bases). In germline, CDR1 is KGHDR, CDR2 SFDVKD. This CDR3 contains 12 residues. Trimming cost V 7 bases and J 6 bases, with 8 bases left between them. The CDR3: CATRTISGELFF. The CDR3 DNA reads TGTGCCACCAGGACTATTTCCGGGGAGCTGTTTTTT.

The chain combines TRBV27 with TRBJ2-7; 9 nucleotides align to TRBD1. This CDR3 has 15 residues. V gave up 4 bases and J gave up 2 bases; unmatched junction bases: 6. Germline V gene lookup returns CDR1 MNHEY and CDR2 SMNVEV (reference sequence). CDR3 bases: TGTGCCAGCAGTTCCTTGGGACAGGGTACCTACGAGCAGTACTTC. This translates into CASSSLGQGTYEQYF.

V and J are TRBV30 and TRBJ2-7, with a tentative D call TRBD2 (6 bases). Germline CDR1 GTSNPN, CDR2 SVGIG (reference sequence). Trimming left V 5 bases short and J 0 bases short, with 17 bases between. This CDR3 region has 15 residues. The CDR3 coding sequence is TGTGCCTGGGGTAATTCCCGGGACTTCTCCTACGAGCAGTACTTC. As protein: CAWGNSRDFSYEQYF.

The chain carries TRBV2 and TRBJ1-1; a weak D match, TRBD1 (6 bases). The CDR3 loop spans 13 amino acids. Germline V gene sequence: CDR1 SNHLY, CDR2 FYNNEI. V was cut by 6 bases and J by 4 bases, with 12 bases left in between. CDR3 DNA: TGTGCCAGCAGAAAGGACAGTGGCACTGAAGCTTTCTTT. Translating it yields CASRKDSGTEAFF. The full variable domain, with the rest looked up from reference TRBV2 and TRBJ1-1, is EPEVTQTPSHQVTQMGQEVILRCVPISNHLYFYWYRQILGQKVEFLVSFYNNEISEKSEIFDDQFSVERPDGSNFTLKIRSTKLEDSAMYFCASRKDSGTEAFFGQGTRLTVV.

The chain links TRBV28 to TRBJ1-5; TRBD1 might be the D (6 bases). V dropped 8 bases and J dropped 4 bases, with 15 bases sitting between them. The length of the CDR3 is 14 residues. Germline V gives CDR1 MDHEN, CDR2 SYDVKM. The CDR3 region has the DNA TGTGCCAGCGGTACCGGGACAAAAAATCAGCCCCAGCATTTT. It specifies CASGTGTKNQPQHF.

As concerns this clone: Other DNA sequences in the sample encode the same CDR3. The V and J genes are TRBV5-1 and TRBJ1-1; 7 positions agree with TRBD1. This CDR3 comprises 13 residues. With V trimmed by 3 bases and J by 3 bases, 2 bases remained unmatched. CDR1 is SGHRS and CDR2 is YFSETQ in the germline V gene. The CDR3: CASSSQGDTEAFF. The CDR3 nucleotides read TGCGCCAGCAGCTCCCAGGGGGACACTGAAGCTTTCTTT. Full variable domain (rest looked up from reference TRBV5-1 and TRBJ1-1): KAGVTQTPRYLIKTRGQQVTLSCSPISGHRSVSWYQQTPGQGLQFLFEYFSETQRNKGNFPGRFSGRQFSNSRSEMNVSTLELGDSALYLCASSSQGDTEAFFGQGTRLTVV.

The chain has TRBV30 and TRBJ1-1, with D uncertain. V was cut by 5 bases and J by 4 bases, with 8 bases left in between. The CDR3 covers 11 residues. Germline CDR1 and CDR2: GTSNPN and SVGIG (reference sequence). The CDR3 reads CAWQLRTEAFF. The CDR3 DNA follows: TGTGCCTGGCAGTTACGCACTGAAGCTTTCTTT.

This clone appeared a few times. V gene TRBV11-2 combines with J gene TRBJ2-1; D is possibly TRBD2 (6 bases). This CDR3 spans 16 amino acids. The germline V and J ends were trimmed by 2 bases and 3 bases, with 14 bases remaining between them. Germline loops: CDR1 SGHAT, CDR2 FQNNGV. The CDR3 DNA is TGTGCCAGCAGCTTAAGCCGGACTACCATCTACAATGAGCAGTTCTTC. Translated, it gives CASSLSRTTIYNEQFF.

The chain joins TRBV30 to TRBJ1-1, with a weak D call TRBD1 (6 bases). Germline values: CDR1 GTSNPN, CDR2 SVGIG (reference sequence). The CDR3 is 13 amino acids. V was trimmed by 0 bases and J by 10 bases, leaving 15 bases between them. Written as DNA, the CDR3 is TGTGCCTGGAGTGTACGTGGGGGGCTGTTAGCTTTCTTT. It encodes CAWSVRGGLLAFF.

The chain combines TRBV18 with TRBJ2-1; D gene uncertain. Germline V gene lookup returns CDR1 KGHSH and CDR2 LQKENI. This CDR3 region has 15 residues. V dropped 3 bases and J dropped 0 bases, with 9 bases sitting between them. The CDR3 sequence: CASSPQELSYNEQFF. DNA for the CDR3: TGTGCCAGCTCACCCCAGGAGCTCTCCTACAATGAGCAGTTCTTC.

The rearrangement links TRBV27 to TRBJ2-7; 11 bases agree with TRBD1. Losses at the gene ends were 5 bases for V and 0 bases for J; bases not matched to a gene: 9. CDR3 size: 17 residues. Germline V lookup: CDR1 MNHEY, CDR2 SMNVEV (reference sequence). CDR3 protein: CASSPLGTGGFSYEQYF. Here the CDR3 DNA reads TGTGCCAGCAGTCCATTAGGGACAGGGGGATTCTCCTACGAGCAGTACTTC.

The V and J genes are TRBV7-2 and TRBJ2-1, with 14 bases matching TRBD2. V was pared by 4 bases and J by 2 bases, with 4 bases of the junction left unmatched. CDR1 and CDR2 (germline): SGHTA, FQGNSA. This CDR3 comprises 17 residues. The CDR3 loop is CASSYGTSGSAYNEQFF. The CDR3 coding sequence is TGTGCCAGCAGCTACGGGACTAGCGGGAGTGCCTACAATGAGCAGTTCTTC.

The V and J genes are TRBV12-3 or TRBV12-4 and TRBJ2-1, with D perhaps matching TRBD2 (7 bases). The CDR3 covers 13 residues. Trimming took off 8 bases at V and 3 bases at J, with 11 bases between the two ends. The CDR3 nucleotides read TGTGCCAGCGGGGGGGGCTACTACAATGAGCAGTTCTTC. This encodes CASGGGYYNEQFF.

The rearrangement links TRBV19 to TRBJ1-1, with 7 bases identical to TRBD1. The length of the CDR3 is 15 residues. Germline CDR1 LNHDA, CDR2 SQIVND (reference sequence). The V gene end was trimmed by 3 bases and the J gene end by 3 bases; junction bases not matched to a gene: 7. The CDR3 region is CASSIDRAEDTEAFF. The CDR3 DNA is TGTGCCAGTAGTATTGACAGGGCGGAAGACACTGAAGCTTTCTTT.

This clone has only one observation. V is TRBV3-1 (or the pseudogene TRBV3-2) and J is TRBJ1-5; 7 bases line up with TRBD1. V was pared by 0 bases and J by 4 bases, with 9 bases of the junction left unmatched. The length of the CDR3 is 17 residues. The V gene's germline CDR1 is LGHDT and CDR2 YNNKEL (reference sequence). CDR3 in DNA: TGTGCCAGCAGCCAAGAATCAGGGAGGGGGCGTAATCAGCCCCAGCATTTT. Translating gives CASSQESGRGRNQPQHF.

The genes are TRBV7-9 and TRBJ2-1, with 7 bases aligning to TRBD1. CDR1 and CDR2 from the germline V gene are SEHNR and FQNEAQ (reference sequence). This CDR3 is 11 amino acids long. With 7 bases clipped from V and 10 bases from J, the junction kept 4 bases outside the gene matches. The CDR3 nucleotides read TGTGCCAGCACTAGGACAGGCGAGCAGTTCTTC. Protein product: CASTRTGEQFF.

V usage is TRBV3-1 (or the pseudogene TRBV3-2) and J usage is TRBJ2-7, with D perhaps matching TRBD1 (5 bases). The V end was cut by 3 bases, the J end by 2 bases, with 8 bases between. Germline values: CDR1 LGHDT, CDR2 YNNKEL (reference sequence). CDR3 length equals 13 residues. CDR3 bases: TGTGCCAGCAGCCAGGGGCAGCCCTACGAGCAGTACTTC. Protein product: CASSQGQPYEQYF.

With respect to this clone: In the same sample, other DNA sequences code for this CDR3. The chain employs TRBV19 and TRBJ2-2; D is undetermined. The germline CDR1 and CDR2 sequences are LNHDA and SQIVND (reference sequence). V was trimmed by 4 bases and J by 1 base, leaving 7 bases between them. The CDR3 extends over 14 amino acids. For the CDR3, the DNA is TGTGCCAGTAGTACTGTGGGGAACACCGGGGAGCTGTTTTTT. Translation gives CASSTVGNTGELFF. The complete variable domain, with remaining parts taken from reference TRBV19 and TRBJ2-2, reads DGGITQSPKYLFRKEGQNVTLSCEQNLNHDAMYWYRQDPGQGLRLIYYSQIVNDFQKGDIAEGYSVSREKKESFPLTVTSAQKNPTAFYLCASSTVGNTGELFFGEGSRLTVL.